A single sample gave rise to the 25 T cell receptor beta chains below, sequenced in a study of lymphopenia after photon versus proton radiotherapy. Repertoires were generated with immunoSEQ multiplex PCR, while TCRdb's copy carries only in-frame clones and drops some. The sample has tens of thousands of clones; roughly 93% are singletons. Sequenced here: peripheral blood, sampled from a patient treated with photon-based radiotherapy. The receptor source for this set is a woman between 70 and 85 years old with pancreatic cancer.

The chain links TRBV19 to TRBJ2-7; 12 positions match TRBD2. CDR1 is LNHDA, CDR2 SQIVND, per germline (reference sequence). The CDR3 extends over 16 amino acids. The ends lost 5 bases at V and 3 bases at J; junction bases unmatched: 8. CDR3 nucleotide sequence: TGTGCCAGTAGTCCAGCTAGCGGGAGGGCCGGCTACGAGCAGTACTTC. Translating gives CASSPASGRAGYEQYF.

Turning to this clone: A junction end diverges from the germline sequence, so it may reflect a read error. CDR3 loop: CASNERYF. For the CDR3, the DNA is TGTGCCAGCAATGAGCGGTACTTC. This chain joins TRBV6-1 and TRBJ2-7, with D uncertain. CDR1 MNHNS and CDR2 SASEGT come from the germline V gene. This CDR3 comprises 8 residues.

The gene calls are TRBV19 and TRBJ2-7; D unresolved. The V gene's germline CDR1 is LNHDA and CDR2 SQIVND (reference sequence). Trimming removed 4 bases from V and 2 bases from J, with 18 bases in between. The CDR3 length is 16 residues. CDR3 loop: CASSTPGRSSAYEQYF. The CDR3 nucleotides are TGTGCCAGTAGTACCCCTGGGCGGAGCTCAGCCTACGAGCAGTACTTC.

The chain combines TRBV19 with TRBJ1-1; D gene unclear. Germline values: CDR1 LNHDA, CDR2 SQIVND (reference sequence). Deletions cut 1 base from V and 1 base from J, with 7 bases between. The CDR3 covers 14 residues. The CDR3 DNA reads TGTGCCAGTAGTATAGGTAGAGGGAACACTGAAGCTTTCTTT. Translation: CASSIGRGNTEAFF.

CDR3 nucleotide sequence: TGTGCCAGCAGTTTTAGCGGGAGGGAGCACAATGAGCAGTTCTTC. This translates into CASSFSGREHNEQFF. This chain joins TRBV6-6 and TRBJ2-1, with 11 bases lining up with TRBD2. Germline V gives CDR1 MNHNY, CDR2 SVGAGI (reference sequence). The CDR3 has 15 amino acids. Germline trimming cut 4 bases from V and 5 bases from J; bases unmatched to any gene: 4.

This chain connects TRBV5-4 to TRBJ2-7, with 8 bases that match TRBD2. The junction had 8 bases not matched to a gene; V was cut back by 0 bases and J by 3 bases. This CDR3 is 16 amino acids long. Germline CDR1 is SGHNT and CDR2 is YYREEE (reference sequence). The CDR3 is CASSLGAGGADYEQYF. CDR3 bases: TGTGCCAGCAGCTTGGGTGCGGGGGGCGCGGACTACGAGCAGTACTTC. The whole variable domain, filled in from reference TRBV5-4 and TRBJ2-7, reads ETGVTQSPTHLIKTRGQQVTLRCSSQSGHNTVSWYQQALGQGPQFIFQYYREEENGRGNFPPRFSGLQFPNYSSELNVNALELDDSALYLCASSLGAGGADYEQYFGPGTRLTVT.

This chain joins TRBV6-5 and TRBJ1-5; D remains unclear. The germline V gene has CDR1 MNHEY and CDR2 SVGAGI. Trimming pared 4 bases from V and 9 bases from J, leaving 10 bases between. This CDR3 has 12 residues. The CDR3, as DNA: TGTGCCAGCAGTTTCCTCCTTGGGCCCCAGCATTTT. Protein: CASSFLLGPQHF.

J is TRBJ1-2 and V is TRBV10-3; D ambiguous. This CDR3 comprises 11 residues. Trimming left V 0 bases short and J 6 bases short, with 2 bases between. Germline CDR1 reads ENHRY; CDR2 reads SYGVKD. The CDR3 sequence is CAISESDGYTF. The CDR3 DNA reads TGTGCCATCAGTGAGTCGGATGGCTACACCTTC.

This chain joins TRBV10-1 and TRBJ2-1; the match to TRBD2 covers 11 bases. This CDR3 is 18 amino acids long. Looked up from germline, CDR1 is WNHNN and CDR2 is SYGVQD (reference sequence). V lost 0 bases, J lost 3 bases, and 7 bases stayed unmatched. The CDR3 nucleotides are TGCGCCAGCAGTGAGTCGACTCCGGGACTAGCGGTCTACAATGAGCAGTTCTTC. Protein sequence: CASSESTPGLAVYNEQFF.

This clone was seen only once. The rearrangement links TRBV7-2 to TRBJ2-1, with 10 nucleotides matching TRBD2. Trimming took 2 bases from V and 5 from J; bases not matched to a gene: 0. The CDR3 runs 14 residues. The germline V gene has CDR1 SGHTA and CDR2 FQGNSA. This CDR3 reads CASSLTSGNNEQFF. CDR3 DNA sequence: TGTGCCAGCAGCTTAACTAGCGGGAACAATGAGCAGTTCTTC.

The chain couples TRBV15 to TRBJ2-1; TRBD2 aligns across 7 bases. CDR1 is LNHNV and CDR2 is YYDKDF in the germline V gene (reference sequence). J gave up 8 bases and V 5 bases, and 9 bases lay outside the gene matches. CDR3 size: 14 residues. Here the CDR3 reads CATSPGWREYEQFF. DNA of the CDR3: TGTGCCACCAGCCCAGGCTGGCGGGAGTATGAGCAGTTCTTC. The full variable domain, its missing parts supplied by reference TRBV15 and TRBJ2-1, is DAMVIQNPRYQVTQFGKPVTLSCSQTLNHNVMYWYQQKSSQAPKLLFHYYDKDFNNEADTPDNFQSRRPNTSFCFLDIRSPGLGDTAMYLCATSPGWREYEQFFGPGTRLTVL.

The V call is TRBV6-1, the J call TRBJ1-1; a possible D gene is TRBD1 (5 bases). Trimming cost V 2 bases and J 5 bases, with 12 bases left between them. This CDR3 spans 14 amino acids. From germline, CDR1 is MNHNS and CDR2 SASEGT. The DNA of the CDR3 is TGTGCCAGCAGTGAATCAGGGAGGAAGACTGAAGCTTTCTTT. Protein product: CASSESGRKTEAFF.

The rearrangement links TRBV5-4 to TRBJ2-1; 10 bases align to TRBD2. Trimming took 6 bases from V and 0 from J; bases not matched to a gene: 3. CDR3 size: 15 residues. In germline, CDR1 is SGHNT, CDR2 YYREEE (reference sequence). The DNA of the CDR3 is TGTGCCAGCACCTCTAGCGGGAGCTCCTACAATGAGCAGTTCTTC. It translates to CASTSSGSSYNEQFF.

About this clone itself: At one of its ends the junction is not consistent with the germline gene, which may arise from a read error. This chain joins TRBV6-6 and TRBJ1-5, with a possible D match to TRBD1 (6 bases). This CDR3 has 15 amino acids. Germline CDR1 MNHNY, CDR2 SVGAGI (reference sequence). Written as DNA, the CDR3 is TGTGCCAGCAATTACGGGACATATAGCAATCAGCCCCAGCATTTT. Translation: CASNYGTYSNQPQHF.

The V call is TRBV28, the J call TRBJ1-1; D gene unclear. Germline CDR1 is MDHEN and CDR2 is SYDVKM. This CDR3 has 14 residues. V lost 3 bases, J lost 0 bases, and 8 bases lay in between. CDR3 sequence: CASSLGRMNTEAFF. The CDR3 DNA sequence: TGTGCCAGCAGTTTGGGCAGAATGAACACTGAAGCTTTCTTT.

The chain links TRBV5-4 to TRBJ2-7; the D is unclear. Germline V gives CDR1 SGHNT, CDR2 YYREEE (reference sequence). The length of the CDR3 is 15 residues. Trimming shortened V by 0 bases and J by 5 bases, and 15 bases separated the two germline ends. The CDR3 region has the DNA TGTGCCAGCAGCTTGGCCCCGGTCAGACCCCACGAGCAGTACTTC. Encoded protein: CASSLAPVRPHEQYF. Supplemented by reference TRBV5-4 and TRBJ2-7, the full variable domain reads ETGVTQSPTHLIKTRGQQVTLRCSSQSGHNTVSWYQQALGQGPQFIFQYYREEENGRGNFPPRFSGLQFPNYSSELNVNALELDDSALYLCASSLAPVRPHEQYFGPGTRLTVT.

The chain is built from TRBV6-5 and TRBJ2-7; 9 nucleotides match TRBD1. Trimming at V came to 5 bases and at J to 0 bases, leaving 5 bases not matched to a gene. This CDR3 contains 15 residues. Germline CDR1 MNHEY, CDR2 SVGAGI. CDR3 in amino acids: CASSRGTGTSYEQYF. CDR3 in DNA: TGTGCCAGCAGTAGGGGGACAGGGACCTCCTACGAGCAGTACTTC.

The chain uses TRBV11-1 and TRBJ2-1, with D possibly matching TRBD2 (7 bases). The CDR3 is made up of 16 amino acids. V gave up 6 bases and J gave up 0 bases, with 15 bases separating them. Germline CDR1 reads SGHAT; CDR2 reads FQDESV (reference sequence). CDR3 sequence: CASRRGRTSSYNEQFF. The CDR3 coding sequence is TGTGCCAGCAGGCGGGGGCGCACCAGCTCCTACAATGAGCAGTTCTTC.

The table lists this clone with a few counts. The CDR3 DNA reads TGTGCCAGCAGCTTTTTCACAGGGGGCTTTGGAAACACCATATATTTT. Its translation is CASSFFTGGFGNTIYF. V and J are TRBV7-9 and TRBJ1-3; TRBD1 aligns across 9 bases. V shed 3 bases and J 3 bases; nucleotides not matched to a gene: 6. The CDR3 spans 16 residues. Germline V gene lookup returns CDR1 SEHNR and CDR2 FQNEAQ (reference sequence).

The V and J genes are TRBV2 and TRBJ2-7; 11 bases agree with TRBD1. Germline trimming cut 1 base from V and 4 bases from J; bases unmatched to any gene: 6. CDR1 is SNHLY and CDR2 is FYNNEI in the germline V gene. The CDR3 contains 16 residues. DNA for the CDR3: TGTGCCAGCAGTGAAGGCGGCAGGGACAGGGGGTACGAGCAGTACTTC. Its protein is CASSEGGRDRGYEQYF.

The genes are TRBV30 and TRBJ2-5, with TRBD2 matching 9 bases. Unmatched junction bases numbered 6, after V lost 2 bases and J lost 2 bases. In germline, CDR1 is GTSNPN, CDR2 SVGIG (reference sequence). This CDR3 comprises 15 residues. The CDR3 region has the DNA TGTGCCTGGAGTAACCCTAGCGGGGATCAAGAGACCCAGTACTTC. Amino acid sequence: CAWSNPSGDQETQYF.

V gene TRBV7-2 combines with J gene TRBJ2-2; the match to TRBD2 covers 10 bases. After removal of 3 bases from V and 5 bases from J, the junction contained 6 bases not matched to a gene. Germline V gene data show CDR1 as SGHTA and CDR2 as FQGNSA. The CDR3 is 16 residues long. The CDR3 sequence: CASSLRLAGITGELFF. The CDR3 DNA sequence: TGTGCCAGCAGCTTGAGACTAGCGGGTATAACCGGGGAGCTGTTTTTT.

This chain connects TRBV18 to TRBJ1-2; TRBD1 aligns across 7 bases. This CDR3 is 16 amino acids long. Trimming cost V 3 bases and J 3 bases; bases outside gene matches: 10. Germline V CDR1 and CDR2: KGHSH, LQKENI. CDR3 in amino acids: CASSPSSGTVDYGYTF. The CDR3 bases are TGTGCCAGCTCACCTAGTTCCGGGACAGTGGACTATGGCTACACCTTC.

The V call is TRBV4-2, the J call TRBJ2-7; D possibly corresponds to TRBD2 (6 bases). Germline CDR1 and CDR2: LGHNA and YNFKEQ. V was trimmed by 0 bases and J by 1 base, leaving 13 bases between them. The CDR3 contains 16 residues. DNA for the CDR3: TGTGCCAGCAGCCAAGATATTGGAGGGCGTTCCTACGAGCAGTACTTC. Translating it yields CASSQDIGGRSYEQYF.

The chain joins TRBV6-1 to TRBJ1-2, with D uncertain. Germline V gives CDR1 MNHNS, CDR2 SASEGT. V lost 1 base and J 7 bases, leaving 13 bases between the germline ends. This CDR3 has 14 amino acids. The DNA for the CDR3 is TGTGCCAGCAGTGAAGGGGAGGGTTGGGGTGGCTACACCTTC. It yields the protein CASSEGEGWGGYTF.